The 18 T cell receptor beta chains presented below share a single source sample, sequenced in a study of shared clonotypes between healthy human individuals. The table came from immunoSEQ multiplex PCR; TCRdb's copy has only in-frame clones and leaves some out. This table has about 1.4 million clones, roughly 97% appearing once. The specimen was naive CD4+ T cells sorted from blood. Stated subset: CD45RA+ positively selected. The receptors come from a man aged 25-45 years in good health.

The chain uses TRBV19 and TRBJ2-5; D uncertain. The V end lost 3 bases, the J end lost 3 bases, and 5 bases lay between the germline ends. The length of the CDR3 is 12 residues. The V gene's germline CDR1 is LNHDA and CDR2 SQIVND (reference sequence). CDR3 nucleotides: TGTGCCAGTAGTATCCCCGAAGAGACCCAGTACTTC. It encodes CASSIPEETQYF.

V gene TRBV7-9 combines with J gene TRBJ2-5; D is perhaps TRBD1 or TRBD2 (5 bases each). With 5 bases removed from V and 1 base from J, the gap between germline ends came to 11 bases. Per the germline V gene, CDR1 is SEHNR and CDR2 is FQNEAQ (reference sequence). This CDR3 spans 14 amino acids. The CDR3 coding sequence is TGTGCCAGCAGCCACGGGACGGCCCAAGAGACCCAGTACTTC. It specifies CASSHGTAQETQYF.

For the CDR3, the DNA is TGCGCCAGCAGCCAGACGACATTTACTAATGAAAAACTGTTTTTT. This gives the protein CASSQTTFTNEKLFF. The chain combines TRBV4-3 with TRBJ1-4, with D unclear. CDR1 and CDR2 (germline): LGHNA, YSLEER. Trimming removed 3 bases at V and 2 bases at J, with 10 bases between. The length of the CDR3 is 15 residues.

CDR3 amino acids: CASSLPGIPTYEQYF. The CDR3 DNA reads as TGTGCCAGCAGCCTGCCCGGGATACCAACTTACGAGCAGTACTTC. The gene calls are TRBV7-2 and TRBJ2-7; weak D call: TRBD2 (5 bases). V was clipped by 5 bases and J by 4 bases, with 18 bases between them. This CDR3 has 15 amino acids. CDR1 is SGHTA and CDR2 is FQGNSA in the germline V gene.

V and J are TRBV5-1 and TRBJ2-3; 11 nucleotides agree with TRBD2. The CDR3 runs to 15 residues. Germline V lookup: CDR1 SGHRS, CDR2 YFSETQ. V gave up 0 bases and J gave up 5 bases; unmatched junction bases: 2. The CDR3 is CASSLELAGEDTQYF. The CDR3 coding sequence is TGCGCCAGCAGCTTGGAACTAGCGGGAGAAGATACGCAGTATTTT.

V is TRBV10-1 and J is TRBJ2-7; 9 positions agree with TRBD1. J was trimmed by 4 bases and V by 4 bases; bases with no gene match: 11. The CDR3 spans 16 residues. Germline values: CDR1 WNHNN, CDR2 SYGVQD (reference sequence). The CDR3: CASSGTGTGNWYEQYF. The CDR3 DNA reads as TGCGCCAGCAGTGGGACCGGGACAGGGAATTGGTACGAGCAGTACTTC.

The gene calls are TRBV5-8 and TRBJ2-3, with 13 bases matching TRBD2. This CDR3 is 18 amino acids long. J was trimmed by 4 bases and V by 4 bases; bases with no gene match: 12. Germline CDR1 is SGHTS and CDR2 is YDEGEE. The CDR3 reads CASSSPGLAGFGSDTQYF. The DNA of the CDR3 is TGTGCCAGCAGCAGCCCGGGACTAGCGGGATTTGGCTCAGATACGCAGTATTTT.

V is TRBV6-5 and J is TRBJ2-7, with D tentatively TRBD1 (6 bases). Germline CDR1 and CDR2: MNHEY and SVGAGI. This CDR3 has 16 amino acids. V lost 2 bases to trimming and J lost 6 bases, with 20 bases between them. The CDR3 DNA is TGTGCCAGCAGTTACGGTAGAGGACAGCCGGGTGGCGAGCAGTACTTC. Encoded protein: CASSYGRGQPGGEQYF.

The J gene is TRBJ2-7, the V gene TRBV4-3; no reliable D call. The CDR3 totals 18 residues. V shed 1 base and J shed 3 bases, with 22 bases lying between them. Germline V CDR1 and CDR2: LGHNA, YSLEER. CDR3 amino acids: CASSQALPGGVTYYEQYF. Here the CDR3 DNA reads TGCGCCAGCAGCCAAGCCCTCCCCGGCGGCGTTACCTACTACGAGCAGTACTTC.

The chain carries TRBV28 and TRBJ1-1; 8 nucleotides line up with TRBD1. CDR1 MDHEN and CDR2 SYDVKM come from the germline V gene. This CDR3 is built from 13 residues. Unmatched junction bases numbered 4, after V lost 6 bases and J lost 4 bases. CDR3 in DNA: TGTGCCAGCAGGTTGACAGGGGCCACTGAAGCTTTCTTT. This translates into CASRLTGATEAFF.

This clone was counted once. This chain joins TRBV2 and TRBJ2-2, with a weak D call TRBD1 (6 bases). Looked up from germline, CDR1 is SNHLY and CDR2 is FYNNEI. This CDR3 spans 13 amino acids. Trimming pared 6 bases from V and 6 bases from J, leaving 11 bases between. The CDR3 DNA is TGTGCCAGCAGCCTACAGGGAGCCGGGGAGCTGTTTTTT. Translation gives CASSLQGAGELFF.

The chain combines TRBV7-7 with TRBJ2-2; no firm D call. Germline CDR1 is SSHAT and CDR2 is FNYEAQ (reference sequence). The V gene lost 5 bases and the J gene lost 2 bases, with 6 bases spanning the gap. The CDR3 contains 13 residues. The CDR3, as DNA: TGTGCCAGCAGCACTCTTAACACCGGGGAGCTGTTTTTT. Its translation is CASSTLNTGELFF.

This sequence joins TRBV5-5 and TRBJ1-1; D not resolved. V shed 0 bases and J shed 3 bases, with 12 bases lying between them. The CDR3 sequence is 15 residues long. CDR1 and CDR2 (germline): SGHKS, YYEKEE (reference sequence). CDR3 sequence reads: CASSLATWRDTEAFF. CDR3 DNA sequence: TGTGCCAGCAGCTTGGCGACTTGGAGGGACACTGAAGCTTTCTTT.

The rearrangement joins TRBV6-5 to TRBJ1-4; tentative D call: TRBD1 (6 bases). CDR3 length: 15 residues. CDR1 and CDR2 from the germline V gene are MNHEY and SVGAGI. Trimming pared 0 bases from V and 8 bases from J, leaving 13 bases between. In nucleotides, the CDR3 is TGTGCCAGCAGTTACTCGATTCAGGGGAGGGAAAAACTGTTTTTT. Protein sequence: CASSYSIQGREKLFF.

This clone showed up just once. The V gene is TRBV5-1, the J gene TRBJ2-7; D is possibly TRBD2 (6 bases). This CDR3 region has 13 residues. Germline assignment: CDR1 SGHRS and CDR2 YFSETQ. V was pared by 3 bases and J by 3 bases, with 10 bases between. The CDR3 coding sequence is TGCGCCAGCAGCTCGACCGGGGGCTACGAGCAGTACTTC. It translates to CASSSTGGYEQYF.

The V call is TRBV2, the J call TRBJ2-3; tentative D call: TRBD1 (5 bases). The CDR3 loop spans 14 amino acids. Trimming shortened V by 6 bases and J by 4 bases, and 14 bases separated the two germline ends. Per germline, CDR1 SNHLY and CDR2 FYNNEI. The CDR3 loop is CASSPRVFADTQYF. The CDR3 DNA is TGTGCCAGCAGCCCCAGGGTTTTCGCAGATACGCAGTATTTT. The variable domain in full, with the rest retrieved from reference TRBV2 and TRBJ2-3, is EPEVTQTPSHQVTQMGQEVILRCVPISNHLYFYWYRQILGQKVEFLVSFYNNEISEKSEIFDDQFSVERPDGSNFTLKIRSTKLEDSAMYFCASSPRVFADTQYFGPGTRLTVL.

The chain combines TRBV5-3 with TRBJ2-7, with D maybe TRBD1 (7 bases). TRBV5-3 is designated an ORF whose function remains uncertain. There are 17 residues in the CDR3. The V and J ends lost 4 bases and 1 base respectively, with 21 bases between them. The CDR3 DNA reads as TGTGCCAGAAGCCATACCTTTGGAGGGGGCCATTCCTACGAGCAGTACTTC. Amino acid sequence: CARSHTFGGGHSYEQYF.

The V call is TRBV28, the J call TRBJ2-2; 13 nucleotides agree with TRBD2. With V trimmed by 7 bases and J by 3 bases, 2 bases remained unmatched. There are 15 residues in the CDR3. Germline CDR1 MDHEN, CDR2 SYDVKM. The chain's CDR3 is CASTGLAGDTGELFF. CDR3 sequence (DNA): TGTGCCAGCACCGGACTAGCGGGAGACACCGGGGAGCTGTTTTTT.